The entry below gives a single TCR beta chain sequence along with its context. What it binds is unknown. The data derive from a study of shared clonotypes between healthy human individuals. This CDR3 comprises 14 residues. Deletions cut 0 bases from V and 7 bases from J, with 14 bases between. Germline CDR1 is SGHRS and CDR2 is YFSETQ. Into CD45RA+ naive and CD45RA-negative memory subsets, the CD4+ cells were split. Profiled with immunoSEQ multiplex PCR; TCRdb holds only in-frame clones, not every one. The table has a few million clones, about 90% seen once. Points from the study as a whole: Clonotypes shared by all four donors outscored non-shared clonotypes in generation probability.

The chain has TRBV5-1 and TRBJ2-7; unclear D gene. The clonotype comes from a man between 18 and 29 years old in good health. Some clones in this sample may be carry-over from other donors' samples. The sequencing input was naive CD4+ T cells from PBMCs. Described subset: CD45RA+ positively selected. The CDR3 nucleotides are TGCGCCAGCAGCTTGGGACTGGGGTTGGAGGAGCAGTACTTC. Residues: CASSLGLGLEEQYF.